Listed below are T cell receptor beta chains from one sample, sequenced in a study of technical replicates of blood from several donors. TCRdb's table, derived via immunoSEQ multiplex PCR, lists solely in-frame clones and lacks some. The sample consists of about 16,000 clones, approximately 87% of them appearing once. The source material was PBMCs. These receptors came from a human donor in good health. CDR3s include the opening cysteine and the closing phenylalanine or tryptophan. The D gene is left open where the match is weak. Size values are once, few and many counts, or a class for expanded clones, and some rows have none.

abundance	v_gene	j_gene	d_gene	CDR3nt	CDR3aa
-	TRBV4-2	TRBJ2-7	-	TGTGCCAGCAGCCAAGGCGGGGACTTCCCCCACGAGCAGTACTTC	CASSQGGDFPHEQYF
-	TRBV5-6	TRBJ1-3	-	TGTGCCAGCAGCTTGGCCGCGGTCTCTCGGAAATCCGGAAACACCATATATTTT	CASSLAAVSRKSGNTIYF
few	TRBV7-3	TRBJ2-1	-	TGTGCCAGCAGAGGTCGGAGTAATGAGCAGTTCTTC	CASRGRSNEQFF
-	TRBV2	TRBJ2-1	-	TGTGCCAGCACTCGGGGCCGGGACAACTGGGATGAGCAGTTCTTC	CASTRGRDNWDEQFF
-	TRBV14	TRBJ2-7	-	TGTGCCAGCAGCGCAGGGCTCTTACGCGGGGGCACCTACGAGCAGTACTTC	CASSAGLLRGGTYEQYF
-	TRBV9	TRBJ2-1	-	TGTGCCAGCAGCGTAGTTTTAAGGGGCGCATTAAACAATGAGCAGTTCTTC	CASSVVLRGALNNEQFF
-	TRBV10-1	TRBJ2-5	TRBD2	TGCGCCAGCAGTGATGGGGGACTAGCGGTAGAGACCCAGTACTTC	CASSDGGLAVETQYF
-	TRBV6-1	TRBJ1-2	-	TGTGCCAGCAGTGCCGCGGGGTCCTATGGCTACACCTTC	CASSAAGSYGYTF
-	TRBV29-1	TRBJ1-5	-	TGCAGCGTGGCTGGGGACTGGGGGCAGCCCCAGCATTTT	CSVAGDWGQPQHF
-	TRBV6-1	TRBJ1-4	-	TGTGCCAGCAGTGAATTAGACAGGTCTAATGAAAAACTGTTTTTT	CASSELDRSNEKLFF
-	TRBV19	TRBJ1-4	-	TGTGCCAGTAGTATAGGATCAAGAGGGAATGAAAAACTGTTTTTT	CASSIGSRGNEKLFF
-	TRBV6-1	TRBJ2-7	TRBD2	TGTGCCAGCAGTGATGGGGCGGGAGCCCCGCACGAGCAGTACTTC	CASSDGAGAPHEQYF
-	TRBV29-1	TRBJ2-1	-	TGCAGCGTTGACGCGGGAAGCTCCTACAATGAGCAGTTCTTC	CSVDAGSSYNEQFF
-	TRBV5-1	TRBJ2-5	-	TGCGCCAGCAGCTTGGTAATAGCTCAAGAGACCCAGTACTTC	CASSLVIAQETQYF
-	TRBV6-5	TRBJ2-1	TRBD1	TGTGCCAGCAGGCCGGACAGGGGGCGCGAGGAGGAGCAGTTCTTC	CASRPDRGREEEQFF
-	TRBV5-1	TRBJ2-1	-	TGCGCCAGCAGCTTGGAAGGCAGGGAATCGGATGAGCAGTTCTTC	CASSLEGRESDEQFF
once	TRBV29-1	TRBJ2-7	-	TGCAGCGTCCGGGTGGGGACATCTAACGCCGAGCAGTACTTC	CSVRVGTSNAEQYF
few	TRBV4-2	TRBJ2-5	TRBD2	TGTGCCAGCAGCCAAGATCAGGGGACTAGCGGCCGGGAGACCCAGTACTTC	CASSQDQGTSGRETQYF
-	TRBV9	TRBJ2-7	-	TGTGCCAGCAGCGTAGAGGGCAGGGTTATGGACGAGCAGTACTTC	CASSVEGRVMDEQYF
-	TRBV19	TRBJ1-5	-	TGTGCCAGTACCCCAGGGGAGAGGCAGCCCCAGCATTTT	CASTPGERQPQHF
-	TRBV6-6	TRBJ2-3	-	TGTGCCAGCAGGAGTAGGACAGAGAACACAGATACGCAGTATTTT	CASRSRTENTDTQYF
-	TRBV9	TRBJ2-3	-	TGTGCCAGCAGCTCAACGAACGGAGATACGCAGTATTTT	CASSSTNGDTQYF
-	TRBV5-1	TRBJ2-6	TRBD1	TGCGCCAGCAGCCACGGACAGGGGACCTCTGGGGCCAACGTCCTGACTTTC	CASSHGQGTSGANVLTF
-	TRBV5-4	TRBJ2-7	-	TGTGCCAGCAGCTTCAGCGGGACAGGAAACTACGAGCAGTACTTC	CASSFSGTGNYEQYF
-	TRBV7-9	TRBJ2-2	TRBD2	TGTGCCAGCCGAACTAGCGGGAGTCAGTCCGGGGAGCTGTTTTTT	CASRTSGSQSGELFF
-	TRBV7-8	TRBJ1-4	-	TGTGCCAGCAGCTTACCCCAGGGGCCTATTGAAAAACTGTTTTTT	CASSLPQGPIEKLFF
-	TRBV28	TRBJ1-1	TRBD1	TGTGCCAGCAGCCTAGACAGGGGGGTCACTGAAGCTTTCTTT	CASSLDRGVTEAFF